The subject of this entry is one TCR beta chain. The target antigen is unknown. The sample comes from a study of graft-versus-host responses after intestinal transplantation. Study at large: Transplant recipients had multivisceral, liver-intestinal, or isolated intestinal grafts. All recipients were given anti-thymocyte globulin induction, and tacrolimus and steroids were then administered for three to four years.

Germline-derived CDR1 and CDR2 are SNHLY and FYNNEI. V dropped 4 bases and J dropped 3 bases, with 12 bases sitting between them. CDR3 length: 14 residues. Study-wide points: Subjects displaying graft-donor T cell macrochimerism possessed elevated graft-versus-host to host-versus-graft clonal ratios inside allografts.

TCRdb's copy holds only in-frame clones and misses some; the assay was immunoSEQ multiplex PCR. The sample lists 80,000 to 95,000 clones; around 93% were seen once. The clonotype originates from a human donor who received an intestinal transplant. The sample here was unstimulated CD8+ T cells sorted from spleen or lymph node cells, taken before intestinal transplant. The chain recombines TRBV2 with TRBJ2-5; possibly TRBD1 for D (6 bases). The CDR3: CASSGGQIKETQYF. The CDR3 DNA reads as TGTGCCAGCAGTGGGGGGCAGATTAAAGAGACCCAGTACTTC.